What follows are 29 T cell receptor beta chains derived from one specimen sequenced in a study of human T cells and chemical hapten exposure. TCRdb analysed the RACE reads with MiXCR anew, one entry per CDR3 protein. The sample lists fewer than 400,000 distinct CDR3 sequences, roughly 6.9% occurring once. Time point defined: patch test 1, 2 weeks after DPC sensitization. The sample's treatment: therapeutic diphenylcyclopropenone sensitization with weekly scalp DPC. The specimen comprised whole blood, sampled in connection with sensitization to the hapten diphenylcyclopropenone (DPC). The receptors shown here come from a woman younger than 30 with alopecia areata. Some clones in this sample may be carry-over from other donors' samples.

This clonotype appeared many times. The chain couples TRBV7-2 to TRBJ2-3; TRBD2 matches 12 bases. Germline V gene sequence: CDR1 SGHTA, CDR2 FQGNSA. The CDR3 spans 17 residues. The ends lost 5 bases at V and 5 bases at J; junction bases unmatched: 11. The CDR3 coding sequence is TGTGCCAGCAGCGAACCGGGACTAGCGGGCCTGCGAGATACGCAGTATTTT. It is translated as CASSEPGLAGLRDTQYF.

This chain connects TRBV28 to TRBJ2-3; D uncertain. Germline lookup yields CDR1 MDHEN and CDR2 SYDVKM. Deletions cut 8 bases from V and 2 bases from J, with 14 bases between. The CDR3 spans 14 residues. CDR3 region: CASCRALYTDTQYF. CDR3 nucleotides: TGTGCCAGCTGTAGGGCGCTCTACACAGATACGCAGTATTTT.

This clonotype was seen ten or more times. V and J are TRBV27 and TRBJ1-1, with a weak D call TRBD1 (5 bases). The germline V and J ends were trimmed by 2 bases and 7 bases, with 14 bases remaining between them. The CDR3 length is 14 residues. Germline assignment: CDR1 MNHEY and CDR2 SMNVEV (reference sequence). CDR3 in amino acids: CASSLGFGGNEAFF. The CDR3 region has the DNA TGTGCCAGCAGTTTAGGGTTCGGGGGTAATGAAGCTTTCTTT.

J is TRBJ2-5 and V is TRBV5-5, with a possible D match to TRBD2 (6 bases). Germline V lookup: CDR1 SGHKS, CDR2 YYEKEE (reference sequence). The CDR3 extends over 12 amino acids. V dropped 10 bases and J dropped 0 bases, with 10 bases sitting between them. DNA for the CDR3: TGTGCCTCTCGGGACTACCAAGAGACCCAGTACTTC. Protein sequence: CASRDYQETQYF.

This clonotype was counted a few times. The chain recombines TRBV6-2 or TRBV6-3 with TRBJ2-7, with 9 bases aligning to TRBD2. Germline trimming cut 7 bases from V and 3 bases from J; bases unmatched to any gene: 7. CDR1 and CDR2 from the germline V gene are MNHEY and SVGEGT. CDR3 length: 14 amino acids. The CDR3 protein is CASNTISGGYEQYF. In DNA, the CDR3 is TGTGCCAGCAATACGATTAGCGGGGGCTACGAGCAGTACTTC.

This chain connects TRBV28 to TRBJ1-1, with D tentatively TRBD1 (6 bases). Trimming pared 6 bases from V and 5 bases from J, leaving 10 bases between. The length of the CDR3 is 12 residues. Per the germline V gene, CDR1 is MDHEN and CDR2 is SYDVKM. The CDR3 bases are TGTGCCAGCAGGGACAGCGAGACTGAAGCTTTCTTT. Translation: CASRDSETEAFF.

In its sample, this clonotype was seen a few times. The J gene is TRBJ1-5, the V gene TRBV18; TRBD1 aligns across 7 bases. The V and J ends lost 4 bases and 3 bases, in that order; junction bases with no gene match: 6. Germline-derived CDR1 and CDR2 are KGHSH and LQKENI. This CDR3 has 15 residues. This CDR3 is CASSLSGTVNQPQHF. The CDR3 DNA sequence: TGTGCCAGCTCACTAAGTGGGACAGTCAATCAGCCCCAGCATTTT.

This clonotype was seen repeatedly, ten times or more. V is TRBV5-1 and J is TRBJ2-1, with a tentative D call TRBD1 (6 bases). The V end was cut by 0 bases, the J end by 2 bases, with 9 bases between. The CDR3 length is 15 residues. Germline V gives CDR1 SGHRS, CDR2 YFSETQ. Written as DNA, the CDR3 is TGCGCCAGCAGCTTGGTCCGGACAGCCTACAATGAGCAGTTCTTC. This translates into CASSLVRTAYNEQFF.

A few counts support this clonotype. The J gene is TRBJ1-4, the V gene TRBV18; D may be TRBD1 (6 bases). The CDR3 is 13 residues long. From germline, CDR1 is KGHSH and CDR2 LQKENI. V lost 6 bases and J 8 bases, leaving 13 bases between the germline ends. CDR3 sequence: CASSTGKGEKLFF. For the CDR3, the DNA is TGTGCCAGCTCCACAGGGAAAGGCGAAAAACTGTTTTTT. The full variable domain, its missing parts supplied by reference TRBV18 and TRBJ1-4, is NAGVMQNPRHLVRRRGQEARLRCSPMKGHSHVYWYRQLPEEGLKFMVYLQKENIIDESGMPKERFSAEFPKEGPSILRIQQVVRGDSAAYFCASSTGKGEKLFFGSGTQLSVL.

This clonotype was observed a few times. The chain is built from TRBV29-1 and TRBJ2-1; 9 bases fit TRBD1. Germline loops: CDR1 SQVTM, CDR2 ANQGSEA. The CDR3 runs to 14 residues. V dropped 8 bases and J dropped 8; count of bases not matched to a gene: 13. CDR3 amino acids: CSSNRGQLLDEQFF. CDR3 coding DNA: TGCAGCTCAAACAGGGGGCAACTGTTGGATGAGCAGTTCTTC.

This clonotype was picked up many times. The V and J genes are TRBV29-1 and TRBJ1-1; 9 bases are a match to TRBD1. The CDR3 spans 17 residues. Germline CDR1 reads SQVTM; CDR2 reads ANQGSEA. The J segment lost 0 bases and the V segment lost 1 base, leaving 9 bases of the junction unmatched. CDR3 protein: CSVEGPGQGIMNTEAFF. The DNA for the CDR3 is TGCAGCGTTGAAGGGCCGGGACAGGGTATCATGAACACTGAAGCTTTCTTT. The full variable domain, its missing parts supplied by reference TRBV29-1 and TRBJ1-1, is SAVISQKPSRDICQRGTSLTIQCQVDSQVTMMFWYRQQPGQSLTLIATANQGSEATYESGFVIDKFPISRPNLTFSTLTVSNMSPEDSSIYLCSVEGPGQGIMNTEAFFGQGTRLTVV.

This clonotype was recorded many times. The V and J genes are TRBV3-1 and TRBJ2-7; D is ambiguous. The germline gives CDR1 LGHDT, CDR2 YNNKEL (reference sequence). V shed 3 bases and J shed 6 bases, with 9 bases lying between them. The CDR3 totals 12 residues. CDR3 bases: TGTGCCAGCAGCCAGACGCGTAGCGAGCAGTACTTC. Protein: CASSQTRSEQYF.

This clonotype was counted only a few times. The V call is TRBV28, the J call TRBJ1-2, with 8 bases aligning to TRBD1. V shed 5 bases and J 6 bases; nucleotides not matched to a gene: 8. The germline CDR1 and CDR2 sequences are MDHEN and SYDVKM. This CDR3 is 14 amino acids long. In DNA, the CDR3 is TGTGCCAGCAGTCCCCAGGACAGGGTTGATGGCTACACCTTC. This translates into CASSPQDRVDGYTF.

The chain uses TRBV6-6 and TRBJ2-3; maybe TRBD2 (6 bases). Trimming took off 0 bases at V and 4 bases at J, with 11 bases between the two ends. Germline CDR1 reads MNHNY; CDR2 reads SVGAGI (reference sequence). The CDR3 runs to 15 residues. CDR3 amino acids: CASSYSWREADTQYF. CDR3 sequence (DNA): TGTGCCAGCAGTTACTCCTGGAGGGAGGCAGATACGCAGTATTTT.

In its sample, this clonotype was seen a few times. The chain recombines TRBV4-3 with TRBJ1-5; D gene ambiguous. Trimming pared 0 bases from V and 5 bases from J, leaving 11 bases between. Per the germline V gene, CDR1 is LGHNA and CDR2 is YSLEER. The CDR3 is made up of 15 amino acids. CDR3 in amino acids: CASSQEAQTHQPQHF. The CDR3 DNA reads as TGCGCCAGCAGCCAAGAGGCGCAGACCCATCAGCCCCAGCATTTT.

This clonotype was detected many times. The genes are TRBV12-3 or TRBV12-4 and TRBJ1-3; D uncertain. V gave up 4 bases and J gave up 0 bases, with 7 bases separating them. CDR3 length: 14 residues. The CDR3 DNA follows: TGTGCCAGCAGTTATGCCAGCTCTGGAAACACCATATATTTT. Protein product: CASSYASSGNTIYF.

The J gene is TRBJ2-7, the V gene TRBV21-1; the D call of TRBD1 is as the table states it, not checked on the DNA. TRBV21-1 is designated a pseudogene. This CDR3 has 17 amino acids. Here the CDR3 reads CASSKKPKTEGAYEQYF. The CDR3 nucleotides read TGTGCCAGCAGCAAAAAACCGAAGACAGAGGGAGCCTACGAGCAGTACTTC.

This clonotype showed up many times. This chain links TRBV2 with TRBJ2-5; D ambiguous. Germline V gives CDR1 SNHLY, CDR2 FYNNEI. Trimming removed 3 bases at V and 0 bases at J, with 5 bases between. The CDR3 extends over 13 amino acids. CDR3 nucleotide sequence: TGTGCCAGCAGTGAGGAAGACCAAGAGACCCAGTACTTC. Its translation is CASSEEDQETQYF.

This clonotype was counted a few times. The chain uses TRBV12-3 or TRBV12-4 and TRBJ1-2; no clear D. The V end was cut by 4 bases, the J end by 5 bases, with 14 bases between. There are 14 residues in the CDR3. The CDR3 DNA is TGTGCCAGCAGTTCTATATCGGTCCTGTATGGCTACACCTTC. It yields the protein CASSSISVLYGYTF.

This clonotype showed up just a few times. V gene TRBV6-6 combines with J gene TRBJ2-1; 12 bases align to TRBD2. Trimming cost V 5 bases and J 6 bases; bases outside gene matches: 8. Per germline, CDR1 MNHNY and CDR2 SVGAGI (reference sequence). The CDR3 runs to 16 residues. Written as DNA, the CDR3 is TGTGCCAGCAGTCGCGGACTAGCGGGATCAACCAATGAGCAGTTCTTC. It is translated as CASSRGLAGSTNEQFF.

This clonotype was seen a few times. The J gene is TRBJ2-5, the V gene TRBV6-6, with TRBD2 matching over 8 bases. The length of the CDR3 is 15 residues. The J segment lost 5 bases and the V segment lost 0 bases, leaving 5 bases of the junction unmatched. Per the germline V gene, CDR1 is MNHNY and CDR2 is SVGAGI (reference sequence). The CDR3 coding sequence is TGTGCCAGCAGTTACTCTTACGGGGGGGTCGAGACCCAGTACTTC. Its protein is CASSYSYGGVETQYF.

This clonotype was recorded at least ten times. The chain couples TRBV6-2 or TRBV6-3 to TRBJ2-1; 16 nucleotides line up with TRBD2. The CDR3 has 19 amino acids. The V and J ends lost 5 bases and 3 bases, in that order; junction bases with no gene match: 10. Germline CDR1 is MNHEY and CDR2 is SVGEGT. CDR3 nucleotide sequence: TGTGCCAGCAGTCCGCTAGGGACTAGCGGGGGGGCGATCTACAATGAGCAGTTCTTC. Translated, it gives CASSPLGTSGGAIYNEQFF.

This clonotype was counted a few times. This chain links TRBV27 with TRBJ1-2; maybe TRBD1 (5 bases). Trimming stripped 5 bases from V and 6 bases from J, with 13 bases between. The length of the CDR3 is 13 residues. Germline CDR1 and CDR2: MNHEY and SMNVEV (reference sequence). The CDR3 protein is CASSVSGKDGYTF. Here the CDR3 DNA reads TGTGCCAGCAGTGTGTCAGGGAAGGATGGCTACACCTTC.

The chain employs TRBV27 and TRBJ1-1, with D perhaps TRBD1 (5 bases). CDR1 and CDR2 from the germline V gene are MNHEY and SMNVEV (reference sequence). The CDR3 contains 15 residues. The ends were cut back, 5 bases at V and 2 bases at J, with 15 bases in the middle. The CDR3 DNA sequence: TGTGCCAGCAGTCGATTAGACAGCCAAAACACTGAAGCTTTCTTT. Translation: CASSRLDSQNTEAFF.

The sample holds a few counts of this clonotype. The chain has TRBV7-2 and TRBJ2-1; TRBD2 matches at 8 bases. V shed 1 base, J shed 8 bases, and the junction held 7 bases outside the gene matches. Germline assignment: CDR1 SGHTA and CDR2 FQGNSA. The CDR3 totals 15 residues. The CDR3 nucleotides read TGTGCCAGCAGCTTAGGACTAGCGATAGGCTATGAGCAGTTCTTC. It translates to CASSLGLAIGYEQFF.

This clonotype showed up many times. The genes are TRBV10-3 and TRBJ2-1, with 11 nucleotides matching TRBD2. Germline CDR1 and CDR2: ENHRY and SYGVKD. The junction had 11 bases not matched to a gene; V was cut back by 8 bases and J by 8 bases. This CDR3 has 15 residues. In DNA, the CDR3 is TGTGCCATCCGTCAGGGTAGCGGGGGGGTCGATGAGCAGTTCTTC. Translated: CAIRQGSGGVDEQFF.

The V gene is TRBV5-1, the J gene TRBJ1-1; 8 bases are a match to TRBD1. This CDR3 spans 15 amino acids. With 0 bases clipped from V and 7 bases from J, the junction kept 8 bases outside the gene matches. The germline V gene has CDR1 SGHRS and CDR2 YFSETQ. This chain's CDR3 is CASSLGFQGADEAFF. DNA of the CDR3: TGCGCCAGCAGCTTGGGGTTTCAGGGGGCGGATGAAGCTTTCTTT.

This chain joins TRBV6-2 or TRBV6-3 and TRBJ2-7; a weak D match, TRBD1 (5 bases). CDR3 length: 12 residues. CDR1 MNHEY and CDR2 SVGEGT come from the germline V gene. V was shortened by 5 bases and J by 4 bases, with 9 bases between the two germline ends. The CDR3 sequence is CASSQRQYEQYF. In nucleotides, the CDR3 is TGTGCCAGCAGTCAGCGACAGTACGAGCAGTACTTC.

This clonotype was found many times. The J gene is TRBJ2-5, the V gene TRBV29-1; D not certain. Germline V gene lookup returns CDR1 SQVTM and CDR2 ANQGSEA. The CDR3 loop spans 13 amino acids. V lost 6 bases and J lost 2, with 13 bases in between. CDR3 DNA sequence: TGCAGCGTCGTAAAACTCCTTCAAGAGACCCAGTACTTC. Translated: CSVVKLLQETQYF.